These 6 T cell receptor beta chains were all obtained from the same sample, sequenced in a study of T-cell reconstitution after alpha-beta-depleted transplantation in children (dated by TCRdb to the mid-2010s). Preparation of the library involved PCR. Sequenced using an Illumina HiSeq 2500. Molecular barcoding was employed in the preparation of TCR libraries, with unique molecular identifiers being used to normalize TCRbeta repertoire quantification. The raw public reads went through TCRdb reprocessing: fastp at Q25, MiXCR clone calling, in-frame beta chains kept. Each entry is one CDR3 protein sequence, shown with its most common DNA and genes. The sample records around 200,000 distinct CDR3 sequences, less than 8% of which are singletons. The ten top clones hold approximately 3% of the sample. The specimen was PBMCs from the stem cell graft donor, collected from the stem cell graft. These receptors were collected from a human donor who donated a stem cell graft to a child with Wiskott-Aldrich syndrome.

There are many counts of this clonotype. This sequence joins TRBV6-2 or TRBV6-3 and TRBJ2-7; 9 bases are shared with TRBD1. The CDR3 runs to 15 residues. The junction had 10 bases not matched to a gene; V was cut back by 5 bases and J by 5 bases. CDR1 MNHEY and CDR2 SVGEGT come from the germline V gene. CDR3: CASSKRTGERDEQYF. CDR3 DNA sequence: TGTGCCAGCAGTAAAAGGACAGGGGAGCGCGACGAGCAGTACTTC.

This clonotype appeared many times. This sequence joins TRBV25-1 and TRBJ1-1, with D unresolved. CDR1 is MGHDK, CDR2 SYGVNS, per germline. The CDR3 covers 14 residues. The germline V and J ends were trimmed by 5 bases and 3 bases, with 13 bases remaining between them. The CDR3 DNA sequence: TGTGCCAGCAGTCTCGCAGGCTTATACACTGAAGCTTTCTTT. Protein: CASSLAGLYTEAFF.

Many counts were recorded for this clonotype. V usage is TRBV27 and J usage is TRBJ1-2, with D perhaps matching TRBD1 (6 bases). Germline V lookup: CDR1 MNHEY, CDR2 SMNVEV (reference sequence). V gave up 0 bases and J gave up 8 bases, with 16 bases separating them. There are 15 residues in the CDR3. The CDR3 here is CASSLSRATGLGYTF. The CDR3 DNA sequence: TGTGCCAGCAGTTTATCGAGGGCGACAGGTCTGGGCTACACCTTC.

This clonotype was picked up a small number of times. This rearrangement joins TRBV19 to TRBJ1-6; 8 nucleotides agree with TRBD1. The CDR3 is 13 amino acids. The J segment lost 5 bases and the V segment lost 11 bases, leaving 5 bases of the junction unmatched. Germline V gene lookup returns CDR1 LNHDA and CDR2 SQIVND (reference sequence). The CDR3 DNA reads TGTGCCTCACAGGGGGGGGATAATTCACCCCTCCACTTT. It encodes CASQGGDNSPLHF. The full variable domain, completed using reference TRBV19 and TRBJ1-6, is DGGITQSPKYLFRKEGQNVTLSCEQNLNHDAMYWYRQDPGQGLRLIYYSQIVNDFQKGDIAEGYSVSREKKESFPLTVTSAQKNPTAFYLCASQGGDNSPLHFGNGTRLTVT.

Written as DNA, the CDR3 is TGTGCCAGCAATCCAAGGGGGCAGGGGAACACTGAAGCTTTCTTT. Its translation: CASNPRGQGNTEAFF. The chain couples TRBV6-1 to TRBJ1-1; 7 bases fit TRBD1. The length of the CDR3 is 15 residues. Looked up from germline, CDR1 is MNHNS and CDR2 is SASEGT. With V trimmed by 7 bases and J by 1 base, 9 bases remained unmatched.

This clonotype was observed a few times. The chain joins TRBV6-5 to TRBJ2-7, with a tentative D call TRBD2 (6 bases). CDR1 is MNHEY, CDR2 SVGAGI, per germline. V shed 0 bases and J shed 4 bases, with 13 bases lying between them. The CDR3 has 15 residues. CDR3 nucleotides: TGTGCCAGCAGTTACTCGAAGGCACTAGCATACGAGCAGTACTTC. Its protein product is CASSYSKALAYEQYF.